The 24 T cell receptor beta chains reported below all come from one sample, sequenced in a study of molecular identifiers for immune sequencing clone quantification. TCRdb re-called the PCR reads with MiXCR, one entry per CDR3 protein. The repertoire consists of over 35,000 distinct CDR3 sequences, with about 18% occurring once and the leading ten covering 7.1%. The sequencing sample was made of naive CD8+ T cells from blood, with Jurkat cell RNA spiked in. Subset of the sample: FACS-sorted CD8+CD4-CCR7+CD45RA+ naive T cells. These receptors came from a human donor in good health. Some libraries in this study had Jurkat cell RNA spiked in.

CDR3 protein: CATSDLPGTETQGTMVYTF. In nucleotides, the CDR3 is TGTGCCACCAGTGATTTACCCGGGACGGAGACGCAGGGGACCATGGTCTACACCTTC. The chain employs TRBV24-1 and TRBJ1-2; weak D call: TRBD1 (6 bases). In germline, CDR1 is KGHDR, CDR2 SFDVKD. CDR3 size: 19 residues. V gave up 1 base and J gave up 10 bases, with 30 bases separating them.

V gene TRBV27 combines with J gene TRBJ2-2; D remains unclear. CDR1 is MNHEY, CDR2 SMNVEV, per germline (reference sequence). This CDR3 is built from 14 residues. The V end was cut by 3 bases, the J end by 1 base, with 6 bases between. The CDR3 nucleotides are TGTGCCAGCAGTTTTATGGGGAACACCGGGGAGCTGTTTTTT. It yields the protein CASSFMGNTGELFF.

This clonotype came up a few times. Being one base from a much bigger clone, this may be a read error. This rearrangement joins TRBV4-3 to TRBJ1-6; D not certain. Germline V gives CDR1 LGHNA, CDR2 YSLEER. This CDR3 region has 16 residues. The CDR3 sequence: CVSSQAAEFYNSPLHF. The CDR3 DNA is TGCGTCAGCAGCCAGGCAGCGGAGTTCTATAATTCACCCCTCCACTTT.

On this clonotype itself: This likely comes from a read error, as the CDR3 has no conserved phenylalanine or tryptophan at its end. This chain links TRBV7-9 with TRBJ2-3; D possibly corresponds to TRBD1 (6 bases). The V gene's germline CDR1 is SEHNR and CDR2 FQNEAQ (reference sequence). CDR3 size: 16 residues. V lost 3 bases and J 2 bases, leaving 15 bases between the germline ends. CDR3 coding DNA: TGTGCCAGCAGCTTCAGTCCGTCAGGGGTCACAGATACGCAGTATTAT. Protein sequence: CASSFSPSGVTDTQYY.

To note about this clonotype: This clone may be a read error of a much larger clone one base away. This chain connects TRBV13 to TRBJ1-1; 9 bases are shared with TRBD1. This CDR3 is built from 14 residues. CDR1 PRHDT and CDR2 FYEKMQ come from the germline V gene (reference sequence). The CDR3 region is CANSPWTGDTEAFF. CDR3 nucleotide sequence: TGTGCCAACAGCCCCTGGACAGGGGACACTGAAGCTTTCTTT.

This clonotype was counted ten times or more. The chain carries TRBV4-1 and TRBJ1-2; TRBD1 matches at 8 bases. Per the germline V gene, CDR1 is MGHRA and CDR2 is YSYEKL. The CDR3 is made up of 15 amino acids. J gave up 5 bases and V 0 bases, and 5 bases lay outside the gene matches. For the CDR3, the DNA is TGCGCCAGCAGCCAAGATTCAGGGGGCGCGTATGGCTACACCTTC. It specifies CASSQDSGGAYGYTF.

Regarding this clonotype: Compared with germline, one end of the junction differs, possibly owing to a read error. The CDR3 is CASSLSETNMRSTQYF. The CDR3 nucleotides read TGTGCCAGCAGCTTATCCGAGACAAACATGAGGAGTACACAGTACTTT. The V and J genes are TRBV7-9 and TRBJ2-3, with D unclear. The CDR3 has 16 amino acids. Per the germline V gene, CDR1 is SEHNR and CDR2 is FQNEAQ (reference sequence). Full variable domain (missing parts from reference TRBV7-9 and TRBJ2-3): DTGVSQNPRHKITKRGQNVTFRCDPISEHNRLYWYRQTLGQGPEFLTYFQNEAQLEKSRLLSDRFSAERPKGSFSTLEIQRTEQGDSAMYLCASSLSETNMRSTQYFGPGTRLTVL.

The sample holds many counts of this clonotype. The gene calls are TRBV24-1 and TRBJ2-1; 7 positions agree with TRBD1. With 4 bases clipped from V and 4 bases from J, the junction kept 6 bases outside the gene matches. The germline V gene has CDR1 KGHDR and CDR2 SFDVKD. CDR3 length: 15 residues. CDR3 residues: CATSDPGTAYNEQFF. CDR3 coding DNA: TGTGCCACCAGTGACCCGGGGACAGCATACAATGAGCAGTTCTTC.

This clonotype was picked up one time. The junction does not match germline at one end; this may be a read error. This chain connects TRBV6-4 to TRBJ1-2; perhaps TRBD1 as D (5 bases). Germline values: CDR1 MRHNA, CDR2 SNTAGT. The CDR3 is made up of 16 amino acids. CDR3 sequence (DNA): TGTGCCAGCCAAGTGGGGGACCAAGAAGCTAACTATGACTACACCTTC. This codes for CASQVGDQEANYDYTF.

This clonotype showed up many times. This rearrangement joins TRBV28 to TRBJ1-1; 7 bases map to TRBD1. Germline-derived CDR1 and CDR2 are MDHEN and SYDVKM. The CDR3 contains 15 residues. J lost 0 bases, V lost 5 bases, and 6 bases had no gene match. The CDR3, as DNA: TGTGCCAGCAGTCTAAGACAGGGACTGAACACTGAAGCTTTCTTT. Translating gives CASSLRQGLNTEAFF.

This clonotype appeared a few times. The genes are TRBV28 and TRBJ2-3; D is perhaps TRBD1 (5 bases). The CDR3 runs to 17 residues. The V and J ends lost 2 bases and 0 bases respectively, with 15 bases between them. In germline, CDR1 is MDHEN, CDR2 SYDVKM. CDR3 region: CASSLPAQGLSTDTQYF. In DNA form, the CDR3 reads TGTGCCAGCAGTTTACCGGCGCAGGGTCTCAGCACAGATACGCAGTATTTT. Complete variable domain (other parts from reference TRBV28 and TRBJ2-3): DVKVTQSSRYLVKRTGEKVFLECVQDMDHENMFWYRQDPGLGLRLIYFSYDVKMKEKGDIPEGYSVSREKKERFSLILESASTNQTSMYLCASSLPAQGLSTDTQYFGPGTRLTVL.

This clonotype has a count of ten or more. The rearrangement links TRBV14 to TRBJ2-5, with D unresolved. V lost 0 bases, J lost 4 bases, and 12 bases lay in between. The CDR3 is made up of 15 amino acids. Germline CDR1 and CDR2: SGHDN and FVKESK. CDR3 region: CASSQDWSRRETQYF. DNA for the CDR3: TGTGCCAGCAGCCAAGACTGGTCTAGACGAGAGACCCAGTACTTC.

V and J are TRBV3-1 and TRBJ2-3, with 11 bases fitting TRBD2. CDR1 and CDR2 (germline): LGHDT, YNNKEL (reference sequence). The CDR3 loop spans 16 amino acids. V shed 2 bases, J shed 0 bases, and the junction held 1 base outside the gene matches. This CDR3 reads CASSQLAGGSTDTQYF. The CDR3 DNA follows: TGTGCCAGCAGCCAACTAGCGGGAGGAAGCACAGATACGCAGTATTTT.

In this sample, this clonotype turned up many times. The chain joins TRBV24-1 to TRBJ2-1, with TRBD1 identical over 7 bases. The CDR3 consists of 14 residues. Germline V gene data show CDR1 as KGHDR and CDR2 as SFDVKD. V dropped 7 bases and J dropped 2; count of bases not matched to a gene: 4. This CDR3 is CATRMGQTYNEQFF. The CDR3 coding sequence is TGTGCCACCAGAATGGGACAGACCTACAATGAGCAGTTCTTC.

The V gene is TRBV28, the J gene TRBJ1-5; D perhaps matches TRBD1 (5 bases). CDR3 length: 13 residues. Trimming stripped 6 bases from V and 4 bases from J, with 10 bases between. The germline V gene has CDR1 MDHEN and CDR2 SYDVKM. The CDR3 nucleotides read TGTGCCAGCAGCACGGGGCGTAATCAGCCCCAGCATTTT. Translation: CASSTGRNQPQHF. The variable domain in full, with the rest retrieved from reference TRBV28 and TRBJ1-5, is DVKVTQSSRYLVKRTGEKVFLECVQDMDHENMFWYRQDPGLGLRLIYFSYDVKMKEKGDIPEGYSVSREKKERFSLILESASTNQTSMYLCASSTGRNQPQHFGDGTRLSIL.

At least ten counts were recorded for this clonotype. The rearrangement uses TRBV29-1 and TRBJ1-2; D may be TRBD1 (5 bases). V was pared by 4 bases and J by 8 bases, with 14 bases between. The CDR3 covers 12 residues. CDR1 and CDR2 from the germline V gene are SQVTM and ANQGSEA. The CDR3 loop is CSVVPQGEGYTF. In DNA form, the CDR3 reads TGCAGCGTTGTGCCCCAGGGTGAAGGCTACACCTTC.

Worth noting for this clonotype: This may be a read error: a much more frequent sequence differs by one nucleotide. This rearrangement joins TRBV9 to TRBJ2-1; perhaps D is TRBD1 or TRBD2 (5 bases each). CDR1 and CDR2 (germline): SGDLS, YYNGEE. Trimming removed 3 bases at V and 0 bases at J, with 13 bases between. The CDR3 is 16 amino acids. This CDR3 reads CASSAGRHSSYNEQFF. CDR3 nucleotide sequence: TGTGCCAGCAGCGCGGGACGGCACAGCTCCTACAATGAGCAGTTCTTC.

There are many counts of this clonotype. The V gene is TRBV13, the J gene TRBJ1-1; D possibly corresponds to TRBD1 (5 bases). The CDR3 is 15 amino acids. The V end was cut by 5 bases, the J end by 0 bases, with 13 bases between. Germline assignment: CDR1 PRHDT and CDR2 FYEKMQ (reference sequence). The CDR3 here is CASSPVGGLNTEAFF. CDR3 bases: TGTGCCAGCAGCCCAGTGGGGGGACTGAACACTGAAGCTTTCTTT.

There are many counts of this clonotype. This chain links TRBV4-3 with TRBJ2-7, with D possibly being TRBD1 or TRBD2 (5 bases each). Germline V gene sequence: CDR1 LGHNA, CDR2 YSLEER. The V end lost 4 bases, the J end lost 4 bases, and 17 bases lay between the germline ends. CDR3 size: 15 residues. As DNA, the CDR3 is TGCGCCAGCAGCCCAACGGGAAGGGGCGGTTACGAGCAGTACTTC. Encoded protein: CASSPTGRGGYEQYF.

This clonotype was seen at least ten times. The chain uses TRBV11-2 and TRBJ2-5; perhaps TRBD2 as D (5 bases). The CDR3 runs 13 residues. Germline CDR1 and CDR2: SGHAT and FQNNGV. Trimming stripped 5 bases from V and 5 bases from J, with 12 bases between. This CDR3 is CASSPSERETQYF. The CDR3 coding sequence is TGTGCCAGCAGCCCCTCTGAGCGGGAGACCCAGTACTTC.

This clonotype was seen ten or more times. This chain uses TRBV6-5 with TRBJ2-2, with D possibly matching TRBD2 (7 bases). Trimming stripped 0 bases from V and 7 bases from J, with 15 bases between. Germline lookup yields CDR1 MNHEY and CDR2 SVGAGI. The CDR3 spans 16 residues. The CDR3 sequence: CASSYSVGGPDGELFF. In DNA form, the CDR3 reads TGTGCCAGCAGTTACTCGGTGGGGGGGCCGGACGGGGAGCTGTTTTTT.

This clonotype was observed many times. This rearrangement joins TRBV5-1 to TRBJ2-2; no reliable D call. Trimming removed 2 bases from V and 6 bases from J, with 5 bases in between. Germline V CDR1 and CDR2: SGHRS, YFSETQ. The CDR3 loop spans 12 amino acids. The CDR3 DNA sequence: TGCGCCAGCAGCTTCGAGGCCGGGGAGCTGTTTTTT. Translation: CASSFEAGELFF. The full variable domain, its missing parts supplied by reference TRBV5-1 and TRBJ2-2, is KAGVTQTPRYLIKTRGQQVTLSCSPISGHRSVSWYQQTPGQGLQFLFEYFSETQRNKGNFPGRFSGRQFSNSRSEMNVSTLELGDSALYLCASSFEAGELFFGEGSRLTVL.

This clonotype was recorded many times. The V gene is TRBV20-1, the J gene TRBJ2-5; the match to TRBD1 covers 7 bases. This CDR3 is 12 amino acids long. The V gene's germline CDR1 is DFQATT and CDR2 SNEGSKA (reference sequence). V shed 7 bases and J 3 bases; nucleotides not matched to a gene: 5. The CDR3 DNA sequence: TGCAGTGGCCAAACAGGGGAAGAGACCCAGTACTTC. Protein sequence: CSGQTGEETQYF.

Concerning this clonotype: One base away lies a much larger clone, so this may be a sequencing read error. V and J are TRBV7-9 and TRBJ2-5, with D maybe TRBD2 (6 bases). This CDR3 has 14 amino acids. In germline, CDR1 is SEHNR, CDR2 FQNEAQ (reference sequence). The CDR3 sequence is CASSSGTAQETQDF. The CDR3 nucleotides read TGTGCCAGCAGCTCCGGGACTGCACAAGAGACCCAGGACTTC.